Each of the 14 T cell receptor beta chains below was sequenced from the same sample in a study of untreated major depressive disorder. General study points: Depressed patients' CD4+ T cells carried increased TRBV05-01 (Vbeta 5.1) usage versus control CD4+ T cells.

Their cognate antigens are unknown. TCRdb keeps only in-frame clones here, not all; method: immunoSEQ multiplex PCR. The data hold about 27,000 clones, with roughly nine tenths observed a single time. The specimen was CD4+ T cells from PBMCs. The receptors stem from a woman in her 30s with major depressive disorder.

This clone occurred a few times. V is TRBV11-3 and J is TRBJ2-2, with a weak D call TRBD2 (6 bases). Germline CDR1 is SGHNT and CDR2 is YENEEA. The CDR3 loop spans 15 amino acids. V was pared by 6 bases and J by 1 base, with 12 bases between. Here the CDR3 reads CASRIRERNTGELFF. The CDR3 DNA reads as TGTGCCAGCAGAATACGGGAGCGGAACACCGGGGAGCTGTTTTTT.

The chain employs TRBV11-1 and TRBJ2-1; 8 bases match TRBD1. CDR1 and CDR2 (germline): SGHAT, FQDESV (reference sequence). The CDR3 has 17 amino acids. The trim removed 5 bases at V and 4 bases at J, leaving 13 bases unmatched. CDR3 amino acids: CASSVNGQGLSYNEQFF. The CDR3 bases are TGTGCCAGCAGCGTAAACGGACAGGGCCTGAGTTACAATGAGCAGTTCTTC.

Written as DNA, the CDR3 is TGCAGCGTCGGAAGGGATACGCAGTATTTT. Translation: CSVGRDTQYF. V usage is TRBV29-1 and J usage is TRBJ2-3; D remains unclear. Germline V gives CDR1 SQVTM, CDR2 ANQGSEA. The V end lost 6 bases, the J end lost 6 bases, and 7 bases lay between the germline ends. The CDR3 runs 10 residues.

This clone was recorded only once. V usage is TRBV4-1 and J usage is TRBJ2-7; 7 positions agree with TRBD2. V shed 1 base, J shed 3 bases, and the junction held 3 bases outside the gene matches. The CDR3 loop spans 14 amino acids. CDR1 is MGHRA and CDR2 is YSYEKL in the germline V gene. CDR3 nucleotides: TGCGCCAGCAGCCAAGCGGCGGGAGTCTACGAGCAGTACTTC. This gives the protein CASSQAAGVYEQYF.

The CDR3 region is CASQDGDTDTQYF. The CDR3 DNA sequence: TGTGCCAGCCAAGACGGGGATACAGATACGCAGTATTTT. The V and J genes are TRBV28 and TRBJ2-3, with D perhaps TRBD2 (5 bases). The CDR3 sequence is 13 residues long. Germline CDR1 and CDR2: MDHEN and SYDVKM. Trimming pared 8 bases from V and 3 bases from J, leaving 12 bases between. Full variable domain (missing parts from reference TRBV28 and TRBJ2-3): DVKVTQSSRYLVKRTGEKVFLECVQDMDHENMFWYRQDPGLGLRLIYFSYDVKMKEKGDIPEGYSVSREKKERFSLILESASTNQTSMYLCASQDGDTDTQYFGPGTRLTVL.

The rearrangement joins TRBV7-6 to TRBJ1-4, with a tentative D call TRBD1 (5 bases). Germline-derived CDR1 and CDR2 are SGHVS and FNYEAQ. This CDR3 has 13 amino acids. V was pared by 1 base and J by 10 bases, with 10 bases between. The CDR3 bases are TGTGCCAGCAGCTTAGGTCCCGGGGGAAAACTGTTTTTT. It encodes CASSLGPGGKLFF.

The V and J genes are TRBV4-2 and TRBJ1-4; no definite D call. The CDR3 extends over 16 amino acids. In germline, CDR1 is LGHNA, CDR2 YNFKEQ. The V gene lost 0 bases and the J gene lost 0 bases, with 8 bases spanning the gap. The CDR3 bases are TGTGCCAGCAGCCAAGATAAGGCAGCAACTAATGAAAAACTGTTTTTT. Translation: CASSQDKAATNEKLFF.

The chain combines TRBV5-6 with TRBJ1-2, with D uncertain. In germline, CDR1 is SGHDT, CDR2 YYEEEE. This CDR3 has 12 residues. Trimming stripped 0 bases from V and 8 bases from J, with 8 bases between. CDR3 sequence: CASSLGTRGYTF. As DNA, the CDR3 is TGTGCCAGCAGCTTGGGGACTCGAGGCTACACCTTC.

The chain recombines TRBV2 with TRBJ1-4; 12 positions agree with TRBD1. Germline V gene data show CDR1 as SNHLY and CDR2 as FYNNEI. The CDR3 runs to 16 residues. V gave up 6 bases and J gave up 4 bases; unmatched junction bases: 6. The DNA for the CDR3 is TGTGCCAGCAGGTGGGGACAGGGGGCTCTTAATGAAAAACTGTTTTTT. This translates into CASRWGQGALNEKLFF.

The chain carries TRBV6-6 and TRBJ2-7, with a weak D call TRBD1 (5 bases). The CDR3 runs 14 residues. V was shortened by 2 bases and J by 2 bases, with 10 bases between the two germline ends. Germline V gene data show CDR1 as MNHNY and CDR2 as SVGAGI (reference sequence). The DNA for the CDR3 is TGTGCCAGCAGTTACGGTGGACAAACCTACGAGCAGTACTTC. Translating it yields CASSYGGQTYEQYF.

This sequence joins TRBV7-9 and TRBJ2-1; D is unclear. CDR1 is SEHNR, CDR2 FQNEAQ, per germline (reference sequence). The CDR3 consists of 16 residues. V shed 0 bases and J shed 6 bases, with 15 bases lying between them. The chain's CDR3 is CASSLAGVLPLNEQFF. CDR3 bases: TGTGCCAGCAGCTTAGCTGGTGTTCTCCCTCTCAATGAGCAGTTCTTC. The full variable domain, completed using reference TRBV7-9 and TRBJ2-1, is DTGVSQNPRHKITKRGQNVTFRCDPISEHNRLYWYRQTLGQGPEFLTYFQNEAQLEKSRLLSDRFSAERPKGSFSTLEIQRTEQGDSAMYLCASSLAGVLPLNEQFFGPGTRLTVL.

The chain links TRBV11-2 to TRBJ2-2; D gene uncertain. V lost 2 bases to trimming and J lost 6 bases, with 13 bases between them. This CDR3 is 15 amino acids long. Germline CDR1 reads SGHAT; CDR2 reads FQNNGV. CDR3 coding DNA: TGTGCCAGCAGCTTAACCCGAGCCCGCCCCGGGGAGCTGTTTTTT. This gives the protein CASSLTRARPGELFF.

This chain uses TRBV4-1 with TRBJ2-4; D gene ambiguous. The CDR3 runs to 13 residues. Trimming left V 0 bases short and J 9 bases short, with 9 bases between. CDR1 is MGHRA and CDR2 is YSYEKL in the germline V gene. CDR3 DNA: TGCGCCAGCAGCCAAGATTCCCGAGGCATTCAGTACTTC. Its translation: CASSQDSRGIQYF.

The chain links TRBV7-6 to TRBJ2-5, with D perhaps given as TRBD1 or TRBD2 (6 bases each). Trimming took 3 bases from V and 3 from J, leaving 17 bases between them. Germline V gene sequence: CDR1 SGHVS, CDR2 FNYEAQ. The CDR3 is 16 amino acids. For the CDR3, the DNA is TGTGCCAGCAGCTTTAGACAGGCCGGGGGAGAAGAGACCCAGTACTTC. The encoded protein is CASSFRQAGGEETQYF.